The subject of this entry is one T cell receptor (beta chain). What it binds is unknown. A junction end diverges from the germline sequence, so it may reflect a read error. This record comes from a study of blood T cells in healthy people across ages. Study results and limitations: Lack of knowledge of donor CMV status possibly confounded expanded clonotype changes. The long-lived group displayed more naive CD4+ cells, plus higher diversity, than the aged donors did.

A second about 7 to 11 cycle PCR used barcoded and J-beta primers. Each CDR3 protein is one row after TCRdb ran MiXCR on the 5' RACE reads. The table lists about 1.4 million distinct CDR3 sequences, approximately 59% of them singletons, with roughly 6.3% in the top ten. Per the germline V gene, CDR1 is DFQATT and CDR2 is SNEGSKA (reference sequence). The CDR3 consists of 12 residues. The source is a man aged 18-30 years in good health. The sequenced sample consisted of blood. The V and J genes are TRBV20-1 and TRBJ2-1; D unresolved. CDR3 in amino acids: CSARDFTNEQFF. Here the CDR3 DNA reads TGTAGTGCTAGAGATTTCACGAATGAGCAGTTCTTC.